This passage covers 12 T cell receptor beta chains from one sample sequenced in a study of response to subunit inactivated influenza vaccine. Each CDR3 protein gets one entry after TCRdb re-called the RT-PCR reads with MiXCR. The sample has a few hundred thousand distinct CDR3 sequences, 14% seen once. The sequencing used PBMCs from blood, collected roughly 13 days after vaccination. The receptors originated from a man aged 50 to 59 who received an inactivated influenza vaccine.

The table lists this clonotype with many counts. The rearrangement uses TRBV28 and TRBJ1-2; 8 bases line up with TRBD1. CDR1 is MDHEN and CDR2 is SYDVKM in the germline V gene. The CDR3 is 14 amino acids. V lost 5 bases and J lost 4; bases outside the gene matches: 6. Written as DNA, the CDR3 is TGTGCCAGCAGTCCCGGACAGGGACCCTATGGCTACACCTTC. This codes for CASSPGQGPYGYTF.

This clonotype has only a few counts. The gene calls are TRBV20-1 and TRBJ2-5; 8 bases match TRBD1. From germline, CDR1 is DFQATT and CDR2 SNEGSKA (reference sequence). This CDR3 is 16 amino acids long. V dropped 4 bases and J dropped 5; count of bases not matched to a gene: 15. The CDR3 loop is CSAIDYYRGAWETQYF. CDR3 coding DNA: TGCAGTGCTATCGACTATTACAGGGGGGCGTGGGAGACCCAGTACTTC.

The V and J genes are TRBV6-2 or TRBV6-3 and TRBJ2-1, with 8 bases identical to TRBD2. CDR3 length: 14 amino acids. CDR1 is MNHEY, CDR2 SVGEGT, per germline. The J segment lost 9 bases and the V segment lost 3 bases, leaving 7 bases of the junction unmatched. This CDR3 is CASSYTSGIIEQFF. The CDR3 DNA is TGTGCCAGCAGTTATACTAGCGGAATAATTGAGCAGTTCTTC.

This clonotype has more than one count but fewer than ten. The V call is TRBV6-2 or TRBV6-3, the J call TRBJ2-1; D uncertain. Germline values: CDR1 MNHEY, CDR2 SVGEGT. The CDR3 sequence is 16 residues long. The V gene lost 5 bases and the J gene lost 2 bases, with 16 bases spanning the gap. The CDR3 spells CASSALVYQPYNEQFF. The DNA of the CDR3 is TGTGCCAGCAGTGCCCTAGTCTACCAACCCTACAATGAGCAGTTCTTC.

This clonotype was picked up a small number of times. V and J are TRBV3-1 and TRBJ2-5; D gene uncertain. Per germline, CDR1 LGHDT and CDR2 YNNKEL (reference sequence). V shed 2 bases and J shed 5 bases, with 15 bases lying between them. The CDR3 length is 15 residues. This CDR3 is CASSQRVLQGETQYF. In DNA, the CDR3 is TGTGCCAGCAGCCAACGTGTCTTGCAAGGGGAGACCCAGTACTTC.

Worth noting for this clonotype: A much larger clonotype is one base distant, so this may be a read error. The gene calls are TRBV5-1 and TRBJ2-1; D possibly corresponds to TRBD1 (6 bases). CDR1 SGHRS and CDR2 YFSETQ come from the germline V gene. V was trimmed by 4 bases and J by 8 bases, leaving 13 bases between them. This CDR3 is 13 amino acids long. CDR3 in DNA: TGCGCCAGCAGCACCTCCAGGGGAGATGAGCAGTTCTTC. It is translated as CASSTSRGDEQFF.

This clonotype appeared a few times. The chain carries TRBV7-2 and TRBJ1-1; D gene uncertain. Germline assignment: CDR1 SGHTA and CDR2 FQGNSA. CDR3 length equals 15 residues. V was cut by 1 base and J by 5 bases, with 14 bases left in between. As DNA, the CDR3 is TGTGCCAGCAGCTTAGGTGGTACCGGACGGACTGAAGCTTTCTTT. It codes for CASSLGGTGRTEAFF.

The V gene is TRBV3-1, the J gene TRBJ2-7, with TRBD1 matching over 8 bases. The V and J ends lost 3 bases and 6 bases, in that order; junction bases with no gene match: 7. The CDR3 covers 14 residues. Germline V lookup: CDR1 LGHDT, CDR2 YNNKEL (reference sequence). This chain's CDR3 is CASSHGQGSGEQYF. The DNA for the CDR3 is TGTGCCAGCAGCCACGGACAGGGTAGCGGCGAGCAGTACTTC.

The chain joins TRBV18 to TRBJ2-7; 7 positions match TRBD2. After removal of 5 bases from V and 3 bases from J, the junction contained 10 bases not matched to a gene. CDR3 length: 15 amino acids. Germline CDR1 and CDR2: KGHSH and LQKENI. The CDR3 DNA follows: TGTGCCAGCTCATCCCCGACTAGCTCGAGCTACGAGCAGTACTTC. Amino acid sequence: CASSSPTSSSYEQYF.

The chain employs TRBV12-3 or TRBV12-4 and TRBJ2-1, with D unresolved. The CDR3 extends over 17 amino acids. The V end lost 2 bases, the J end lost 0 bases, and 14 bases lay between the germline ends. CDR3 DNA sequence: TGTGCCAGCAGTTTAAGTTCACTGTTTAGCTCCTACAATGAGCAGTTCTTC. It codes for CASSLSSLFSSYNEQFF.

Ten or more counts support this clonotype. The CDR3 here is CSAKWEREQFF. The CDR3 coding sequence is TGCAGCGCGAAGTGGGAGCGTGAGCAGTTCTTC. This chain uses TRBV29-1 with TRBJ2-1; maybe TRBD2 (5 bases). Germline V lookup: CDR1 SQVTM, CDR2 ANQGSEA. The length of the CDR3 is 11 residues. Trimming took off 7 bases at V and 9 bases at J, with 13 bases between the two ends.

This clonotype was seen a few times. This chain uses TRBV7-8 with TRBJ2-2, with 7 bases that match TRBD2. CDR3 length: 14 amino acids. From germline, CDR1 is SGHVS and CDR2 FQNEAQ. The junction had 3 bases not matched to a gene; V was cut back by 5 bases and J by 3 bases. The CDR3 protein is CASSRGLHTGELFF. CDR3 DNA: TGTGCCAGCAGCCGGGGACTACACACCGGGGAGCTGTTTTTT.